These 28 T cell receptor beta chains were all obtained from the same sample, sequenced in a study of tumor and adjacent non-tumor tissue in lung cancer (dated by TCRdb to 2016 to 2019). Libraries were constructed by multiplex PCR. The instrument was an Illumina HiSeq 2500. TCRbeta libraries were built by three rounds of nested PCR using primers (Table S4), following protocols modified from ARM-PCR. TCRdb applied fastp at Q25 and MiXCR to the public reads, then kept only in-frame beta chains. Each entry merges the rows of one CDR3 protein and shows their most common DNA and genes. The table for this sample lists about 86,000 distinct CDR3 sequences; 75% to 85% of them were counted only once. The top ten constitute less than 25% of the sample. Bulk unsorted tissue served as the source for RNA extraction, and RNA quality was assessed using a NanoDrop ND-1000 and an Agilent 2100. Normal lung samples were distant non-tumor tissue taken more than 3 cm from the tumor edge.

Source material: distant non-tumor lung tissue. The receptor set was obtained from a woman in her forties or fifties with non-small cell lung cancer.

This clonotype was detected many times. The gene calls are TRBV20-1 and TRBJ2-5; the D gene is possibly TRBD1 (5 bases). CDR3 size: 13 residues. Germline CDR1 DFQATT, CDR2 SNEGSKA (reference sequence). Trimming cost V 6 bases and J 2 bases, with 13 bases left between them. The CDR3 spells CSARRQPQETQYF. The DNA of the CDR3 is TGCAGTGCCCGTCGACAGCCACAAGAGACCCAGTACTTC.

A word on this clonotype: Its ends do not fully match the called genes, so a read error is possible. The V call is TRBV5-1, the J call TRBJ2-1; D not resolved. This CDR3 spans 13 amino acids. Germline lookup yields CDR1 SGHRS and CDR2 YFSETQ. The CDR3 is CARSLVVAVEQFF. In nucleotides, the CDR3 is TGCGCCAGAAGCTTGGTTGTAGCAGTTGAGCAGTTTTTC.

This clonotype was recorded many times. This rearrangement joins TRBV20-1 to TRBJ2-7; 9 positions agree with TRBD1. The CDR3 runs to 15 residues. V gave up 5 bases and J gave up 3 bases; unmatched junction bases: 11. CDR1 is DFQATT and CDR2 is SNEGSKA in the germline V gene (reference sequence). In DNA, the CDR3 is TGCAGTGCTCGCGAGACAGGGGGGATAATCTACGAGCAGTACTTC. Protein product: CSARETGGIIYEQYF.

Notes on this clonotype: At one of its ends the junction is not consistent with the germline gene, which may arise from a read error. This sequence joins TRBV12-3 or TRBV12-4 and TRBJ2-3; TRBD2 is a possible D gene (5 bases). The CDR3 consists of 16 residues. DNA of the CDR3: TGTGCCAGCAGCCCTGAGACTGGACTGAGCACAGATACACAGTATTTT. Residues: CASSPETGLSTDTQYF.

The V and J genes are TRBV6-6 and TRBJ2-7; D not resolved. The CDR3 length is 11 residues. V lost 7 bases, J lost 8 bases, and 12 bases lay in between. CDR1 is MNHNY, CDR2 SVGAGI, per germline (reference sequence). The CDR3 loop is CASMENCKQYF. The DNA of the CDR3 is TGTGCCAGCATGGAAAATTGCAAGCAGTACTTC.

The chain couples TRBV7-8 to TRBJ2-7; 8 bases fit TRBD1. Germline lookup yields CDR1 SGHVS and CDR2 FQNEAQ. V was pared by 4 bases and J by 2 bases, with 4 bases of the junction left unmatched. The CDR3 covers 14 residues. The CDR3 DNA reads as TGTGCCAGCAGCTCAGTGACAGGGGCCTACGAGCAGTACTTC. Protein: CASSSVTGAYEQYF.

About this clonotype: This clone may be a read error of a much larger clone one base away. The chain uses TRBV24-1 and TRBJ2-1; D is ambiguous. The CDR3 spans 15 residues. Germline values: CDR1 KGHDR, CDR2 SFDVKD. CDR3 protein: CATSDLKSSYNEQSF. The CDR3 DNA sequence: TGTGCCACCAGTGATTTGAAGAGCTCCTACAATGAGCAGTCCTTC.

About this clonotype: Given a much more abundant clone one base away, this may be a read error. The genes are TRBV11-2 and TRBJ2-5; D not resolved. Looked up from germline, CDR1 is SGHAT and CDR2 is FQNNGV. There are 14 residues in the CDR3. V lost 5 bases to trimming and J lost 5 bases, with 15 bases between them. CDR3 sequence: CASSPMVGAETQYF. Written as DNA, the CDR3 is TGTGCCAGCAGCCCTATGGTGGGCGCGGAGACCCAGTACTTC.

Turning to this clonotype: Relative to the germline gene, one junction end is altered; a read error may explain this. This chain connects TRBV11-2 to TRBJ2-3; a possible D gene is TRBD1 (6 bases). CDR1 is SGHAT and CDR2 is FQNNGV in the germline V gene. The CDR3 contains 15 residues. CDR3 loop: CVSGLGPPGDHTQYF. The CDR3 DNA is TGTGTCAGCGGCTTAGGACCCCCAGGGGACCATACGCAGTATTTC. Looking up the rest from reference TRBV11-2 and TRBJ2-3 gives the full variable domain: EAGVAQSPRYKIIEKRQSVAFWCNPISGHATLYWYQQILGQGPKLLIQFQNNGVVDDSQLPKDRFSAERLKGVDSTLKIQPAKLEDSAVYLCVSGLGPPGDHTQYFGPGTRLTVL.

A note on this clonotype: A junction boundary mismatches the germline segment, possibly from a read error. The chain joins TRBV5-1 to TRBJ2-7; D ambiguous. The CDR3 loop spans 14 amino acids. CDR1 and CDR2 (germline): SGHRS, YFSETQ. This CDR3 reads CTSSYRSNSYEQYF. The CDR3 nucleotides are TGCACCAGTAGCTACCGGTCCAACTCCTACGAGCAGTACTTC. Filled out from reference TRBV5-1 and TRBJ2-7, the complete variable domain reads KAGVTQTPRYLIKTRGQQVTLSCSPISGHRSVSWYQQTPGQGLQFLFEYFSETQRNKGNFPGRFSGRQFSNSRSEMNVSTLELGDSALYLCTSSYRSNSYEQYFGPGTRLTVT.

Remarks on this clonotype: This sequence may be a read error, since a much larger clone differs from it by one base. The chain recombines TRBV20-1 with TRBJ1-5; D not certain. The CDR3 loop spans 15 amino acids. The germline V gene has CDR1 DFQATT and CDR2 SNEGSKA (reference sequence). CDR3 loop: CSTSIVTNSNQPQHF. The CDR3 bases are TGCAGTACTAGTATTGTGACAAACAGCAATCAGCCCCAGCATTTT.

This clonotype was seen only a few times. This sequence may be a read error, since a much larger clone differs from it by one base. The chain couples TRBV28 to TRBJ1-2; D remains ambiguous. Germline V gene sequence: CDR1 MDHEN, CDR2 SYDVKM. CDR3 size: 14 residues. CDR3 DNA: TGTACCAGCAGTTCAGGTCTAGTAGGGTATGGCTACACCTTC. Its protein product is CTSSSGLVGYGYTF.

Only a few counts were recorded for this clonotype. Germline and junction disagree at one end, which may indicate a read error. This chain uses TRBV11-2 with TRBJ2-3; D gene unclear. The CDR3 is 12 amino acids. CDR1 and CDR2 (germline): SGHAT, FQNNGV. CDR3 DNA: TGTACCAGCAGTGAGTCCCGGGATACGCAGTATTTT. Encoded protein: CTSSESRDTQYF. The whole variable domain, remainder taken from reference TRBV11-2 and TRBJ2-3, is EAGVAQSPRYKIIEKRQSVAFWCNPISGHATLYWYQQILGQGPKLLIQFQNNGVVDDSQLPKDRFSAERLKGVDSTLKIQPAKLEDSAVYLCTSSESRDTQYFGPGTRLTVL.

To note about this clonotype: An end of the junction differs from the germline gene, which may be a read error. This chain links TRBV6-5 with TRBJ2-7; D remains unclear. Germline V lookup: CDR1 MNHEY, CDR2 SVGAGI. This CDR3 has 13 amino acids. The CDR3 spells CASSYKRISEQYF. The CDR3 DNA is TGTGCCAGCAGTTACAAGAGAATTTCCGAGCAGTATTTC.

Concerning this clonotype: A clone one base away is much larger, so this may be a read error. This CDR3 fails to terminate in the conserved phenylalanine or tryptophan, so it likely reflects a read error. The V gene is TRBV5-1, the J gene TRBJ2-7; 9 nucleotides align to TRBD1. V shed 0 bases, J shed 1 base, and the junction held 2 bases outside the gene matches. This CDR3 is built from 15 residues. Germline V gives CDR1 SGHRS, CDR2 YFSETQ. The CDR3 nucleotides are TGCGCCAGCAGCTTGGGGGACAGGGTATCCTACGAGCAGTACCTC. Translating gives CASSLGDRVSYEQYL.

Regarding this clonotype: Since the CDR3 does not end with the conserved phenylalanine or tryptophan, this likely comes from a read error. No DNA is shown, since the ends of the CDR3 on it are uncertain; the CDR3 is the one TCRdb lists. The CDR3 spells CAPARQVNTEASV. The chain links TRBV6-5 to TRBJ1-1. The CDR3 has 13 amino acids, counting both end residues. CDR1 MNHEY and CDR2 SVGAGI come from the germline V gene.

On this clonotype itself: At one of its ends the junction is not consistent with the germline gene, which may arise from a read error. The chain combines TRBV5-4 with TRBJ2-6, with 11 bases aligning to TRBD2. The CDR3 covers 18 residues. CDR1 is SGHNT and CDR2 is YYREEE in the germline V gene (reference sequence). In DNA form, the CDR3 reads TGCGCCAGCAGCAGTGCGGGACTAGCGGCACCTGGGGCCAACGTCCTGACTTTC. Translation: CASSSAGLAAPGANVLTF.

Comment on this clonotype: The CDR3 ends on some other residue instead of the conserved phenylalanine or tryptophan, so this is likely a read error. CDR3 in amino acids: CIARGWSDTEAFI. CDR3 coding DNA: TGCATTGCTAGAGGATGGTCGGACACTGAAGCTTTCATT. The rearrangement joins TRBV20-1 to TRBJ1-1; D remains unclear. The CDR3 covers 13 residues. From germline, CDR1 is DFQATT and CDR2 SNEGSKA (reference sequence).

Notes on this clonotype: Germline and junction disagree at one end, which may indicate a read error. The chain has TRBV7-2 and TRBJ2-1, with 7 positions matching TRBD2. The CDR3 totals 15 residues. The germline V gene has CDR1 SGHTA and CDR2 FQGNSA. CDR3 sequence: CVSSFSTGRTNEQFF. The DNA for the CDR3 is TGTGTCAGCAGCTTTTCTACCGGGAGGACTAATGAGCAGTTCTTC.

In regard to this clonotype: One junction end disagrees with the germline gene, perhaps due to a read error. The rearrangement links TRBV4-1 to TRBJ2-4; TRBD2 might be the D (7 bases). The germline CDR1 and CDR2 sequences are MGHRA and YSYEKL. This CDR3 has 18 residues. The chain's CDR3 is CAISQEGGGSSPKNIQYF. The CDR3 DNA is TGCGCCATCAGCCAAGAAGGGGGGGGAAGTAGCCCCAAAAACATTCAGTACTTC.

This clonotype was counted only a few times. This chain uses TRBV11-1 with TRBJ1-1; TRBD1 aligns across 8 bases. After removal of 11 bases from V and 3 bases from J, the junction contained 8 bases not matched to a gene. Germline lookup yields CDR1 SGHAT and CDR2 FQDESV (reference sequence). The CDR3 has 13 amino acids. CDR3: CAGGLQGDTEAFF. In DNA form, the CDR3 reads TGTGCCGGCGGCTTACAGGGGGACACTGAAGCTTTCTTT.

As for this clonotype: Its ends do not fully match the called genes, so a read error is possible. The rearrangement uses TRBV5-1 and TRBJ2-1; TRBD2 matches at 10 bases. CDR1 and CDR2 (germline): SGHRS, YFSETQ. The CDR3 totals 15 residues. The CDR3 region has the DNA TGCGCCAGCAGCCTACCAGCGGGAGGGGACGATGAGGAGTTCTTC. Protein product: CASSLPAGGDDEEFF.

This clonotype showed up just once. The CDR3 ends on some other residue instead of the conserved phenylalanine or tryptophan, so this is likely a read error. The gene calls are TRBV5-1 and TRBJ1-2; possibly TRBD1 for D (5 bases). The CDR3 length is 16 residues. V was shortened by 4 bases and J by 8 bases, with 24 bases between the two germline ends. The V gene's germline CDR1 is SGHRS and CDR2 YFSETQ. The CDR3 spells CASSPRTWERTKGYTI. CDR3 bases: TGCGCCAGCAGCCCGCGGACATGGGAGAGGACGAAGGGCTACACCATC.

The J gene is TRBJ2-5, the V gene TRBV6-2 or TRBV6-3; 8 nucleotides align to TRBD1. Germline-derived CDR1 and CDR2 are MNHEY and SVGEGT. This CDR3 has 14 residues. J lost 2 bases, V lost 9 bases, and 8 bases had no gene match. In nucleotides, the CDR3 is TGTGCCAGTAGCCGCGGGACAGGTCAAGAGACCCAGTACTTC. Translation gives CASSRGTGQETQYF.

The CDR3: CANTNRDSSYNEQFF. The CDR3 nucleotides read TGTGCCAACACTAATCGGGACAGCTCCTACAATGAGCAGTTCTTC. The chain is built from TRBV11-3 and TRBJ2-1; 7 bases line up with TRBD1. Per the germline V gene, CDR1 is SGHNT and CDR2 is YENEEA. V was pared by 10 bases and J by 0 bases, with 9 bases of the junction left unmatched. The CDR3 totals 15 residues.

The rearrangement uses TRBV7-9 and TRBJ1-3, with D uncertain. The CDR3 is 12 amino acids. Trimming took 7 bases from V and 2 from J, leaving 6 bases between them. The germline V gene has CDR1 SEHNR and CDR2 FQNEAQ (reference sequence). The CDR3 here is CASTLTGNTIYF. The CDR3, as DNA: TGTGCCAGCACCTTGACTGGAAACACCATATATTTT.

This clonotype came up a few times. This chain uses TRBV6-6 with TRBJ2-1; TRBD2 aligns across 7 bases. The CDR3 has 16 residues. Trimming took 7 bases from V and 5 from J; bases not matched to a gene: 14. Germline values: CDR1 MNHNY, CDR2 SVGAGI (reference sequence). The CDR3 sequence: CASISPHGGRNNEQFF. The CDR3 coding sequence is TGTGCCAGCATTTCCCCCCATGGCGGGAGAAACAATGAGCAGTTCTTC.

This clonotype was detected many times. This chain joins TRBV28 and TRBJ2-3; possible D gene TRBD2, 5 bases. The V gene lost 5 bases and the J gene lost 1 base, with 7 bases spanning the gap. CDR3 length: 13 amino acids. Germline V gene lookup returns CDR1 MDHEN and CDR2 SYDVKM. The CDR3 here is CASSTGGTDTQYF. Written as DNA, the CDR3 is TGTGCCAGCAGTACCGGGGGCACAGATACGCAGTATTTT.